This T cell receptor beta chain was recorded in a study of T cell responses to AZD1222 COVID-19 vaccine. Study-level results: There were vaccine-associated CD4 TCRs across spike, dominant at 160-218 and 743-854. Seropositive AZD1222 recipients at baseline numbered only five to seven. There were repertoire samples only from the period after the peak T cell response. Possibly, clonal diversity was underestimated; donors were largely white British and included more females.

Using immunoSEQ multiplex PCR, the repertoire was profiled, and TCRdb retains in-frame clones only, with some absent. The sample includes 120,000 or so clones, 80% to 95% seen only once; the top ten take around 0.96%. V was trimmed by 4 bases and J by 7 bases, leaving 10 bases between them. CDR1 is SEHNR, CDR2 FQNEAQ, per germline (reference sequence). The CDR3 length is 12 residues. With respect to this clone: Its matching antigen is unknown.

The gene calls are TRBV7-9 and TRBJ1-1; D call uncertain. The origin of this receptor is an adult in good health. The sequencing used peripheral blood, collected on day 0 of AZD1222 vaccination. The CDR3 sequence is CASSSFQSEAFF. The CDR3 DNA follows: TGTGCCAGCAGCTCGTTTCAGAGTGAAGCTTTCTTT.